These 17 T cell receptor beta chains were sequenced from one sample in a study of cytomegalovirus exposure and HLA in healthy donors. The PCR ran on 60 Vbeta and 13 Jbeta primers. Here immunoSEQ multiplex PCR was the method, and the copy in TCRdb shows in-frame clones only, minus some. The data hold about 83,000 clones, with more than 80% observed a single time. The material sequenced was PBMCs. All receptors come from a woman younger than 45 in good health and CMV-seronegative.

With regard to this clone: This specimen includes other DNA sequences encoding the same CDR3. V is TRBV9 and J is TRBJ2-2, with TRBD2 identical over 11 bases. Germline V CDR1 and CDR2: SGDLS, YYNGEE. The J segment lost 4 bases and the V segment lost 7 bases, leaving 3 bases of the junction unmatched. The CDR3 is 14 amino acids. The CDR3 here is CASGTSGFTGELFF. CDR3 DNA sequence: TGTGCCAGCGGGACTAGCGGTTTCACCGGGGAGCTGTTTTTT.

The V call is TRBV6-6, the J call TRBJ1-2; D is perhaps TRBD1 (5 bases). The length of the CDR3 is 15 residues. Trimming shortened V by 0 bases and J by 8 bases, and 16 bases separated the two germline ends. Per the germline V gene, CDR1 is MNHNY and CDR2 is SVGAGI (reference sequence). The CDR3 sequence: CASSYSGGSGFGYTF. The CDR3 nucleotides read TGTGCCAGCAGTTACTCGGGGGGATCAGGATTCGGCTACACCTTC.

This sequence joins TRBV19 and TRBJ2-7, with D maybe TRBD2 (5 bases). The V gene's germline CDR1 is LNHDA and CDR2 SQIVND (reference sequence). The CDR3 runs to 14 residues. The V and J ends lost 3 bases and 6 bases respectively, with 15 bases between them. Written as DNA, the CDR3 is TGTGCCAGTAGTATCCGGGGAAGCCCATTCGAGCAGTACTTC. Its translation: CASSIRGSPFEQYF.

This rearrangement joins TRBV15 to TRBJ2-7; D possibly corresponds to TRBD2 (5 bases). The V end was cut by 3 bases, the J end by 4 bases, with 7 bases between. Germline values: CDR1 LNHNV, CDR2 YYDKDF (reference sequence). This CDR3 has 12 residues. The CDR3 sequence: CATSRGGYEQYF. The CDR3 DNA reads TGTGCCACCAGCAGGGGCGGGTACGAGCAGTACTTC. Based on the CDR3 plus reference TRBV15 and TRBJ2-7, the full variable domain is DAMVIQNPRYQVTQFGKPVTLSCSQTLNHNVMYWYQQKSSQAPKLLFHYYDKDFNNEADTPDNFQSRRPNTSFCFLDIRSPGLGDTAMYLCATSRGGYEQYFGPGTRLTVT.

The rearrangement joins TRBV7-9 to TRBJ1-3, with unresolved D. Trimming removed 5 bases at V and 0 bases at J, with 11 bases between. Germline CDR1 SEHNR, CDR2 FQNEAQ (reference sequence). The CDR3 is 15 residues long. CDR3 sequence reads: CASSPSGISGNTIYF. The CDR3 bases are TGTGCCAGCAGCCCATCCGGGATCTCTGGAAACACCATATATTTT. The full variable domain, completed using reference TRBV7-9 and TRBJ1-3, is DTGVSQNPRHKITKRGQNVTFRCDPISEHNRLYWYRQTLGQGPEFLTYFQNEAQLEKSRLLSDRFSAERPKGSFSTLEIQRTEQGDSAMYLCASSPSGISGNTIYFGEGSWLTVV.

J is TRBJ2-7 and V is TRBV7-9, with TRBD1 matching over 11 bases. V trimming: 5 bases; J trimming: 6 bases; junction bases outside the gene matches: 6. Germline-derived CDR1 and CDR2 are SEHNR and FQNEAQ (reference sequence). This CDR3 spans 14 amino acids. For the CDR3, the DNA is TGTGCCAGCAGCCCCCCGGGACAGGGGGGCGAGCAGTACTTC. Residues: CASSPPGQGGEQYF.

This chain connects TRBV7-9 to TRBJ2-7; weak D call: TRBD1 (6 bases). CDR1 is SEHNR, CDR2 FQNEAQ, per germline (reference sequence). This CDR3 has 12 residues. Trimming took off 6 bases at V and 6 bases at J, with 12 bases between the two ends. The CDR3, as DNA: TGTGCCAGCAGTCTGGACAGACTCGAGCAGTACTTC. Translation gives CASSLDRLEQYF. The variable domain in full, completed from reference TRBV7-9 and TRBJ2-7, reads DTGVSQNPRHKITKRGQNVTFRCDPISEHNRLYWYRQTLGQGPEFLTYFQNEAQLEKSRLLSDRFSAERPKGSFSTLEIQRTEQGDSAMYLCASSLDRLEQYFGPGTRLTVT.

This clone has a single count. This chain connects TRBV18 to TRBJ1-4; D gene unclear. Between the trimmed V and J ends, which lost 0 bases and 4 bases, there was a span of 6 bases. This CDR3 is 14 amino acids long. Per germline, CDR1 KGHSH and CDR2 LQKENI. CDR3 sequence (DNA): TGTGCCAGCTCACCACCGTCGGGTAATGAAAAACTGTTTTTT. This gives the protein CASSPPSGNEKLFF. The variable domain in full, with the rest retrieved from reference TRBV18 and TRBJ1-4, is NAGVMQNPRHLVRRRGQEARLRCSPMKGHSHVYWYRQLPEEGLKFMVYLQKENIIDESGMPKERFSAEFPKEGPSILRIQQVVRGDSAAYFCASSPPSGNEKLFFGSGTQLSVL.

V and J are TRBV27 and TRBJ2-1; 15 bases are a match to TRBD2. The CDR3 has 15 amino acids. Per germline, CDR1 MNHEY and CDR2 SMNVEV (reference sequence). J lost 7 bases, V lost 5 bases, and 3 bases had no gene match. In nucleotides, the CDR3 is TGTGCCAGCAGTCCAGGGACTAGCGGGAGGAATGAGCAGTTCTTC. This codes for CASSPGTSGRNEQFF.

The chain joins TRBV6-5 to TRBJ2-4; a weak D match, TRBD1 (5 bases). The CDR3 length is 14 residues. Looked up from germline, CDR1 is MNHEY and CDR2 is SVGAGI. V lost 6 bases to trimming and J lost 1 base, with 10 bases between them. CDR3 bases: TGTGCCAGCAGGAAACAGGAGGCCAAAAACATTCAGTACTTC. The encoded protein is CASRKQEAKNIQYF.

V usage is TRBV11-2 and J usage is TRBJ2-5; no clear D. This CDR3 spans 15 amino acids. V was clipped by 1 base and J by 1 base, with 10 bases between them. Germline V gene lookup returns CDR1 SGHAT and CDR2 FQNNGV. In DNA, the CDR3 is TGTGCCAGCAGCTTAGCCCGACAACCCCAAGAGACCCAGTACTTC. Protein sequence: CASSLARQPQETQYF.

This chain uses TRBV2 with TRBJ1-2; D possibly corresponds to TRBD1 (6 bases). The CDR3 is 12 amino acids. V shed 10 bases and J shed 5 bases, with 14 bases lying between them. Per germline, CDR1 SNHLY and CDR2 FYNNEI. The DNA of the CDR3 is TGTGCCACACAGGGAGTCGGATATGGCTACACCTTC. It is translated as CATQGVGYGYTF.

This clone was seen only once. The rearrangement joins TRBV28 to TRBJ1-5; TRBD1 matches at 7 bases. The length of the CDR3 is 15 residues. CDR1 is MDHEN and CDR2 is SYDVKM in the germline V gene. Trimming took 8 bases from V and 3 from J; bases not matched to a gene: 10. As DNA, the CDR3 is TGTGCCAGCCAGCGGAATGACAGGGACAATCAGCCCCAGCATTTT. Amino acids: CASQRNDRDNQPQHF.

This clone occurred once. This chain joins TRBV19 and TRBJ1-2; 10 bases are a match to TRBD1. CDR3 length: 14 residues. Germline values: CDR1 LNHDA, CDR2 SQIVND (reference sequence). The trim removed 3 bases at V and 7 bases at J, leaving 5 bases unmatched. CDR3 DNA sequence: TGTGCCAGTAGTATCGAGACAGGGGGCAGTGGCTACACCTTC. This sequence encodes CASSIETGGSGYTF.

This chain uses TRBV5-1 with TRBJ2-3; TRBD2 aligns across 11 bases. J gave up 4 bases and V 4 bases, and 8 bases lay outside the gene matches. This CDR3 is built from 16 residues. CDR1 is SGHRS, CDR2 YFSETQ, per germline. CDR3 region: CASSPLLAGAADTQYF. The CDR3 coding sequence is TGCGCCAGCAGCCCCCTACTAGCGGGAGCCGCAGATACGCAGTATTTT.

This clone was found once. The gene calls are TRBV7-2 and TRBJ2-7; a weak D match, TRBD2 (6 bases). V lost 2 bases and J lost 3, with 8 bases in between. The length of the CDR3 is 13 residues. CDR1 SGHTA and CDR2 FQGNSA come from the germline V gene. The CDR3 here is CASSLSGDYEQYF. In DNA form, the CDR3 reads TGTGCCAGCAGCTTATCGGGGGACTACGAGCAGTACTTC.

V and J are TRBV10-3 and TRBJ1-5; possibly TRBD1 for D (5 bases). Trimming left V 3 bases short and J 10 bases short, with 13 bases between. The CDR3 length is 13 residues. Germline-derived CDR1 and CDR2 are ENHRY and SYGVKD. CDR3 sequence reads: CAISDPETAPQHF. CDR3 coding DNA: TGTGCCATCAGTGACCCGGAGACAGCCCCCCAGCATTTT.